The clone carrying this T cell receptor beta chain was seen a handful of times. Antigen specificity is unknown. TCRdb re-analysed the RT-PCR reads in MiXCR, keeping a single row per CDR3 protein. Among more than 450,000 distinct CDR3 sequences listed, roughly 8.2% were seen once. The record originates from a study of response to subunit inactivated influenza vaccine. Study observations and caveats: The authors suggested that few new T cells are recruited per seasonal influenza vaccination.

The material sequenced was PBMCs from blood, taken roughly 24 months after vaccination. This TCR came from a man between 50 and 69 years old who received an inactivated influenza vaccine.

CDR3 sequence (DNA): TGTGCCAGCAGGGGGACTACGAGTGCTTTCTTT. Amino acid sequence: CASRGTTSAFF. This sequence joins TRBV2 and TRBJ1-1, with TRBD1 as a possible D gene (5 bases). This CDR3 has 11 amino acids. Deletions cut 6 bases from V and 11 bases from J, with 13 bases between. In germline, CDR1 is SNHLY, CDR2 FYNNEI. Full variable domain (outside the CDR3, taken from reference TRBV2 and TRBJ1-1): EPEVTQTPSHQVTQMGQEVILRCVPISNHLYFYWYRQILGQKVEFLVSFYNNEISEKSEIFDDQFSVERPDGSNFTLKIRSTKLEDSAMYFCASRGTTSAFFGQGTRLTVV.